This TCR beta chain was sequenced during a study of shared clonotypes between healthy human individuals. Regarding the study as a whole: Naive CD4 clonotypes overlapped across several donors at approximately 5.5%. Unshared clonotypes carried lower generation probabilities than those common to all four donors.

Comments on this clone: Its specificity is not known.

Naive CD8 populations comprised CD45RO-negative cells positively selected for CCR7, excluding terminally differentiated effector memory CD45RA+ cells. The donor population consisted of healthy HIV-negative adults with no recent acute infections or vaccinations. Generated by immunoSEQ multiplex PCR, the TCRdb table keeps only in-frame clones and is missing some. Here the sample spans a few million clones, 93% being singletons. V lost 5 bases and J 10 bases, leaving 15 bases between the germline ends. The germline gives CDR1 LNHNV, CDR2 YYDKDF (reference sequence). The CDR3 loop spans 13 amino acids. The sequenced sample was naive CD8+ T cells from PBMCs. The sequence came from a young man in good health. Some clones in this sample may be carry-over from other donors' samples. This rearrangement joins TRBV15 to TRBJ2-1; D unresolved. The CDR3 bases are TGTGCCACCAGCCCAAGGTCGGCGCCAGAGCAGTTCTTC. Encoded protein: CATSPRSAPEQFF.